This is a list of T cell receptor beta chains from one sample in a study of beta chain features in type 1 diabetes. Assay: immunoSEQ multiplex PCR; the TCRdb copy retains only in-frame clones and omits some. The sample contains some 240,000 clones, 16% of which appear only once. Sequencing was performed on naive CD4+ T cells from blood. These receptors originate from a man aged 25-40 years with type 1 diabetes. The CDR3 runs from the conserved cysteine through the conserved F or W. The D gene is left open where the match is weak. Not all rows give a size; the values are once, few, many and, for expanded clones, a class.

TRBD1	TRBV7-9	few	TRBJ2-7	TGTGCCAGCAGCAAACAGGGGGTATTCTCCTACGAGCAGTACTTC	CASSKQGVFSYEQYF
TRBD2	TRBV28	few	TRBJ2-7	TGTGCCAGCACTAGCGGGAGTGATGGGAGCTACGAGCAGTACTTC	CASTSGSDGSYEQYF
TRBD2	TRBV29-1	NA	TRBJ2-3	TGCAGCGTAGGCCTTGGGGGGAGGGCCGATACGCAGTATTTT	CSVGLGGRADTQYF
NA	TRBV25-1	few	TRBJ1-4	TGTGCCAGCAGTGACCCTTCGTCTGGGAATGAAAAACTGTTTTTT	CASSDPSSGNEKLFF
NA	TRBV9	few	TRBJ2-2	TGTGCCAGCAGCGTTACCTCGTCGGCCGGGGAGCTGTTTTTT	CASSVTSSAGELFF
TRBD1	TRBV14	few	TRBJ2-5	TGTGCCAGCAGCGGACAGGCTCTACAAGAGACCCAGTACTTC	CASSGQALQETQYF
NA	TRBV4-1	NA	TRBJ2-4	TGCGCCAGCAGCCAGACTGGAAACATTCAGTACTTC	CASSQTGNIQYF
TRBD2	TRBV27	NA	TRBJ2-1	TGTGCCAGTCACGATTTAAGCGGGAACTCCTACAATGAGCAGTTCTTC	CASHDLSGNSYNEQFF
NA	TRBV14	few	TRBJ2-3	TGTGCCAGCAGCCAAGATTCGGGAGCGGGCACAGATACGCAGTATTTT	CASSQDSGAGTDTQYF
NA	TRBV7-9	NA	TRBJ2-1	TGTGCCAGCAGCTTACACAGTAGCAGCCCTGAGCAGTTCTTC	CASSLHSSSPEQFF
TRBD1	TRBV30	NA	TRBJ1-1	TGTGCCTGGAGTCCGCCCGGGACAGGGGGCACTGAAGCTTTCTTT	CAWSPPGTGGTEAFF
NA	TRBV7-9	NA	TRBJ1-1	TGTGCCAGCAGCTTAACAACAAACACTGAAGCTTTCTTT	CASSLTTNTEAFF
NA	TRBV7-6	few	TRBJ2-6	TGTGCCAGCAGCTACAGCCAACCTGGGGCCAACGTCCTGACTTTC	CASSYSQPGANVLTF
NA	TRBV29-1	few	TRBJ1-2	TGCAGCGTTGATCAGGGGAACTATGGCTACACCTTC	CSVDQGNYGYTF
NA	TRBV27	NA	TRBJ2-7	TGTGCCAGCAGTCTCAGCTCGGCCTTGGACGAGCAGTACTTC	CASSLSSALDEQYF
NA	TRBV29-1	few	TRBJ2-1	TGCAGCGTCACGTCCTGGAGGGCCCGATACAATGAGCAGTTCTTC	CSVTSWRARYNEQFF
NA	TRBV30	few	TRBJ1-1	TGTGCCTGGTCAAGGGGCACTGAAGCTTTCTTT	CAWSRGTEAFF
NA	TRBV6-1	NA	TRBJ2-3	TGTGCCAGCAGTGAGGGTGGGCCCACAGATACGCAGTATTTT	CASSEGGPTDTQYF
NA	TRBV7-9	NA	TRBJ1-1	TGTGCCAGCAGCTTCACCAGGGATCGCACTGAAGCTTTCTTT	CASSFTRDRTEAFF
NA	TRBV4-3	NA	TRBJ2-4	TGCGCCAGCAGCCAAGATTATGGGCGAACAACAGCCAAAAACATTCAGTACTTC	CASSQDYGRTTAKNIQYF
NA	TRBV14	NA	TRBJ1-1	TGTGCCAGCAGCCACCCGGGACATGATGCTGAAGCTTTCTTT	CASSHPGHDAEAFF
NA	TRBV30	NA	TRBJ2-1	TGTGCCTGGAGTGTACAGGACGCAAGCTCCTACAATGAGCAGTTCTTC	CAWSVQDASSYNEQFF
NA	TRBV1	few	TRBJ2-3	TGCACCAGCCTCGGACAGTCCACAGATACGCAGTATTTT	CTSLGQSTDTQYF
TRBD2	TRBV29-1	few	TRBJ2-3	TGCAGCGTTGGACCGGGACTAATCACAGATACGCAGTATTTT	CSVGPGLITDTQYF
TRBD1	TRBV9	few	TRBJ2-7	TGTGCCAGCAGCGCTGGGACAGCCTTGGACTACGAGCAGTACTTC	CASSAGTALDYEQYF
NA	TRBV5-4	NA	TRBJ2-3	TGTGCCAGCAGCTTGGTCGAGAAGAATACGCAGTATTTT	CASSLVEKNTQYF
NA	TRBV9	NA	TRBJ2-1	TGTGCCAGCAGCGTAGAAGGGGATACCTACAATGAGCAGTTCTTC	CASSVEGDTYNEQFF
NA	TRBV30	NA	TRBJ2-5	TGTGCCTGGAGTCACCAGGGGGCGGGAGGGCCTTCAACCCAGTACTTC	CAWSHQGAGGPSTQYF
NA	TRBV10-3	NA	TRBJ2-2	TGTGCCATCAGTGAGCCGGGACGCGTCACCGGGGAGCTGTTTTTT	CAISEPGRVTGELFF
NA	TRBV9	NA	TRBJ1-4	TGTGCCAGCAGCGCGACAGTTACTAGTGAAAAACTGTTTTTT	CASSATVTSEKLFF
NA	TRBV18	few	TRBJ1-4	TGTGCCAGCTCATCAAACGAAAAACTGTTTTTT	CASSSNEKLFF
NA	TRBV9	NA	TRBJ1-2	TGTGCCAGCACCAGGGTTAACTATGGCTACACCTTC	CASTRVNYGYTF
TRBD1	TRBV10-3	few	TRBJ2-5	TGTGCCATCAGTGAGGGACAGGGCCAAGAGACCCAGTACTTC	CAISEGQGQETQYF
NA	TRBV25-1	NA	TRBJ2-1	TGTGCCAGCAGTGAATCCGGCAGGATGGTCCATGAGCAGTTCTTC	CASSESGRMVHEQFF
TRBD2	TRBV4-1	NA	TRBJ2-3	TGCGCCAGCAGCCAAGGTAACGGGAGGTCATATACGCAGTATTTT	CASSQGNGRSYTQYF
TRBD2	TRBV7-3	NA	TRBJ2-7	TGTGCCAGCAGCCCCGAAGCGGGAGTCTCTTACGAGCAGTACTTC	CASSPEAGVSYEQYF
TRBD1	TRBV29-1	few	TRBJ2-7	TGCAGCGTTCGACAGGGCCCGGCCAGCTACGAGCAGTACTTC	CSVRQGPASYEQYF
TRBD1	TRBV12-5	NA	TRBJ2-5	TGTGCTAGTGCCCCGGGACAGCGCAGTCTCCAAGAGACCCAGTACTTC	CASAPGQRSLQETQYF
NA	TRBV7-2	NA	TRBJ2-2	TGTGCCAGCAGCTTAGCGGGGCCAGCTAACACCGGGGAGCTGTTTTTT	CASSLAGPANTGELFF
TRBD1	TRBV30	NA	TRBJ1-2	TGTGCCTGGAGGAGGACCGGGACAGGGGCTAACTATGGCTACACCTTC	CAWRRTGTGANYGYTF
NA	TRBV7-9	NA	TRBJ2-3	TGTGCCAGCAGCTTGGCAGGGGTTGTGACAGATACGCAGTATTTT	CASSLAGVVTDTQYF
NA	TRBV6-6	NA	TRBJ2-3	TGTGCCAGCAGTTACTCTTCCTTGGCCGATACGCAGTATTTT	CASSYSSLADTQYF